This TCR beta chain was identified during a study of OX40 agonist ivuxolimab in advanced cancers. Trimming removed 4 bases from V and 10 bases from J; junction bases left unmatched: 7. Germline CDR1 and CDR2: SNHLY and FYNNEI. The CDR3 runs 14 residues. The table came from immunoSEQ multiplex PCR; TCRdb's copy has only in-frame clones and leaves some out. Among about 86,000 clones, approximately 88% were seen once, and the ten largest hold roughly 1.4%. The source is an adult with an advanced solid tumor such as melanoma, head and neck, liver or kidney cancer. The starting material was CD4+ or CD8+ T cells sorted from blood, obtained in a trial of the OX40 agonist ivuxolimab. The chain carries TRBV2 and TRBJ1-6, with 7 bases aligning to TRBD1. In nucleotides, the CDR3 is TGTGCCAGCAGTGTAGGGACAGCGGAGTCACCCCTCCACTTT. This codes for CASSVGTAESPLHF.